The 10 T cell receptor beta chains below come from one sample, sequenced in a study of blood T cell repertoires in COVID-19. Here immunoSEQ multiplex PCR was the method, and the copy in TCRdb shows in-frame clones only, minus some. The data hold 100,000 to 150,000 clones, with 75% to 90% observed a single time. Sample: peripheral blood. The receptors were gathered from a man aged 55 to 69 with COVID-19, enrolled during active disease.

The chain is built from TRBV6-5 and TRBJ2-2; 7 bases line up with TRBD1. Trimming cost V 7 bases and J 1 base; bases outside gene matches: 3. CDR1 MNHEY and CDR2 SVGAGI come from the germline V gene. The CDR3 totals 14 residues. In DNA, the CDR3 is TGTGCCAGCAAGGGGGCAGGGAACACCGGGGAGCTGTTTTTT. As protein: CASKGAGNTGELFF.

Details on this clone: The same CDR3 is also encoded by other DNA sequences in this sample. The V gene is TRBV7-3, the J gene TRBJ1-2; 10 bases are a match to TRBD1. Germline trimming cut 3 bases from V and 8 bases from J; bases unmatched to any gene: 3. Germline V CDR1 and CDR2: SGHTA, FQGTGA. This CDR3 has 13 amino acids. DNA for the CDR3: TGTGCCAGCAGCTTCGACAGGGGGCAGGGCTACACCTTC. Amino acid sequence: CASSFDRGQGYTF.

The chain employs TRBV19 and TRBJ1-5, with a weak D call TRBD1 (5 bases). Germline V gene sequence: CDR1 LNHDA, CDR2 SQIVND (reference sequence). Between the trimmed V and J ends, which lost 3 bases and 6 bases, there was a span of 15 bases. This CDR3 is built from 15 residues. The CDR3 sequence: CASSIGLGGGQPQHF. Written as DNA, the CDR3 is TGTGCCAGTAGTATTGGGTTGGGGGGGGGTCAGCCCCAGCATTTT.

The chain carries TRBV28 and TRBJ1-2, with D possibly TRBD1 on 6 matching bases. Between the trimmed V and J ends, which lost 6 bases and 4 bases, there was a span of 18 bases. The CDR3 is 15 residues long. Germline CDR1 and CDR2: MDHEN and SYDVKM. Written as DNA, the CDR3 is TGTGCCAGCAGGACCACCAGGGACAATAGCTATGGCTACACCTTC. Translating gives CASRTTRDNSYGYTF.

The CDR3 coding sequence is TGTGCCAGCAGCTTAGCGGGACTAGCGGGCGGAATAACCTACGAGCAGTACTTC. Its protein product is CASSLAGLAGGITYEQYF. This chain links TRBV7-8 with TRBJ2-7, with 12 bases identical to TRBD2. The CDR3 contains 18 residues. The V gene's germline CDR1 is SGHVS and CDR2 FQNEAQ. Trimming removed 0 bases from V and 2 bases from J; junction bases left unmatched: 8.

The rearrangement uses TRBV28 and TRBJ1-2; D is perhaps TRBD1 (5 bases). The length of the CDR3 is 14 residues. Between the trimmed V and J ends, which lost 4 bases and 1 base, there was a span of 10 bases. Germline values: CDR1 MDHEN, CDR2 SYDVKM. The CDR3 nucleotides are TGTGCCAGCAGTTCCCAGGGCCGTAACTATGGCTACACCTTC. It codes for CASSSQGRNYGYTF.

V gene TRBV9 combines with J gene TRBJ1-1; D gene unclear. V dropped 0 bases and J dropped 7 bases, with 10 bases sitting between them. CDR1 is SGDLS, CDR2 YYNGEE, per germline. The CDR3 runs to 13 residues. CDR3 sequence reads: CASSVDLTGEAFF. CDR3 DNA: TGTGCCAGCAGCGTAGACCTAACTGGTGAAGCTTTCTTT.

The V gene is TRBV6-6, the J gene TRBJ1-1; D gene unclear. CDR3 size: 15 residues. V was shortened by 7 bases and J by 0 bases, with 15 bases between the two germline ends. Germline loops: CDR1 MNHNY, CDR2 SVGAGI (reference sequence). The CDR3 is CASTSIAGLNTEAFF. Here the CDR3 DNA reads TGTGCCAGCACCTCTATCGCGGGCTTGAACACTGAAGCTTTCTTT.

The CDR3 DNA is TGCAGTACAGACTCATCCCGGGGAGAGACCCAGTACTTC. It yields the protein CSTDSSRGETQYF. The chain uses TRBV29-1 and TRBJ2-5; D perhaps matches TRBD2 (5 bases). The germline V gene has CDR1 SQVTM and CDR2 ANQGSEA. The length of the CDR3 is 13 residues.

A note on this clone: The sample holds other DNA sequences that translate to the same CDR3. The chain couples TRBV7-9 to TRBJ2-1; TRBD1 agrees at 8 bases. This CDR3 has 15 amino acids. V shed 1 base and J 1 base; nucleotides not matched to a gene: 0. Germline V gene data show CDR1 as SEHNR and CDR2 as FQNEAQ (reference sequence). For the CDR3, the DNA is TGTGCCAGCAGCTTAGGGACAGGGTCCTACAATGAGCAGTTCTTC. Translated: CASSLGTGSYNEQFF.